This entry lists 18 T cell receptor beta chains sequenced from one sample in a study of read filtering for tumor transcriptome and immune sequencing. From roughly 390 ng of RNA, a library with molecular barcoded alpha/delta and beta/gamma adaptors was made. Using its own MiXCR run on the reads, TCRdb lists one record per CDR3 protein. Of 40,000 to 50,000 distinct CDR3 sequences in the sample, around an eighth were seen once. Sequences were obtained from a population of CD138-negative cells sorted from bone marrow. Every receptor here comes from a donor aged 40 or older with multiple myeloma.

The sample holds many counts of this clonotype. V usage is TRBV15 and J usage is TRBJ2-4, with D possibly called TRBD1 or TRBD2 (5 bases each). V was pared by 0 bases and J by 7 bases, with 7 bases between. Germline values: CDR1 LNHNV, CDR2 YYDKDF (reference sequence). The CDR3 runs 13 residues. CDR3 DNA sequence: TGTGCCACCAGCAGAGAGGGACGGAACATTCAGTACTTC. Translated: CATSREGRNIQYF.

This clonotype was seen at least ten times. J is TRBJ2-5 and V is TRBV28; TRBD1 aligns across 8 bases. The CDR3 runs 13 residues. In germline, CDR1 is MDHEN, CDR2 SYDVKM. Unmatched junction bases numbered 4, after V lost 6 bases and J lost 4 bases. The CDR3 nucleotides are TGTGCCAGCAGGTCAGGGGGCGGAGAGACCCAGTACTTC. Protein: CASRSGGGETQYF.

V usage is TRBV29-1 and J usage is TRBJ2-7, with TRBD1 as a possible D gene (5 bases). This CDR3 is 12 amino acids long. The germline CDR1 and CDR2 sequences are SQVTM and ANQGSEA. Deletions cut 2 bases from V and 3 bases from J, with 8 bases between. CDR3 in amino acids: CSVESGFYEQYF. The DNA of the CDR3 is TGCAGCGTTGAATCAGGGTTCTACGAGCAGTACTTC.

This clonotype was recorded at least ten times. The chain is built from TRBV20-1 and TRBJ2-3; D ambiguous. Germline lookup yields CDR1 DFQATT and CDR2 SNEGSKA (reference sequence). The CDR3 is made up of 13 amino acids. Trimming took 0 bases from V and 6 from J, leaving 10 bases between them. In nucleotides, the CDR3 is TGCAGTGCTAGAGATCCAACCGCGGATACGCAGTATTTT. This encodes CSARDPTADTQYF.

In this sample, this clonotype turned up a few times. This chain uses TRBV28 with TRBJ1-4; tentative D call: TRBD1 (5 bases). CDR3 length: 14 residues. The germline V and J ends were trimmed by 3 bases and 7 bases, with 12 bases remaining between them. The germline CDR1 and CDR2 sequences are MDHEN and SYDVKM. The CDR3 coding sequence is TGTGCCAGCAGTTTTAGGGGCTTTTCTGAAAAACTGTTTTTT. Translating it yields CASSFRGFSEKLFF.

This clonotype has at least ten counts. This chain joins TRBV5-4 and TRBJ2-1; 9 nucleotides match TRBD1. The trim removed 4 bases at V and 6 bases at J, leaving 5 bases unmatched. The CDR3 totals 14 residues. Germline V lookup: CDR1 SGHNT, CDR2 YYREEE (reference sequence). The CDR3 DNA is TGTGCCAGCAGCAGGACAGGGGACTTCAATGAGCAGTTCTTC. Amino acids: CASSRTGDFNEQFF.

This rearrangement joins TRBV7-2 to TRBJ2-3; tentative D call: TRBD2 (6 bases). Germline V gene data show CDR1 as SGHTA and CDR2 as FQGNSA. Trimming stripped 6 bases from V and 8 bases from J, with 21 bases between. CDR3 length: 15 residues. CDR3 DNA sequence: TGTGCCAGCAGTGGTGGTAGCGGAACTCCGGGTACGCAGTATTTT. Amino acids: CASSGGSGTPGTQYF.

There are many counts of this clonotype. The chain carries TRBV4-3 and TRBJ2-3, with TRBD2 identical over 7 bases. CDR3 length: 21 amino acids. V shed 1 base, J shed 2 bases, and the junction held 21 bases outside the gene matches. Germline V CDR1 and CDR2: LGHNA, YSLEER. The CDR3 DNA sequence: TGCGCCAGCAGCCAAGGATTAGGGCGGGAGCGGCCTCTTCAATCCACAGATACGCAGTATTTT. This translates into CASSQGLGRERPLQSTDTQYF.

Note on this clonotype: Possible read error: a much larger clone is one base away. V usage is TRBV28 and J usage is TRBJ2-7; D is unclear. This CDR3 spans 11 amino acids. CDR1 and CDR2 from the germline V gene are MDHEN and SYDVKM. This CDR3 reads CAGSQYYEQYF. In nucleotides, the CDR3 is TGTGCCGGCAGCCAATACTACGAGCAGTACTTC.

The sample holds many counts of this clonotype. The V and J genes are TRBV7-2 and TRBJ2-3; possibly TRBD2 for D (6 bases). The germline V gene encodes CDR1 SGHTA and CDR2 FQGNSA. The CDR3 spans 12 residues. V was trimmed by 5 bases and J by 11 bases, leaving 14 bases between them. DNA of the CDR3: TGTGCCAGCAGCGTGGGACTCACCCAGCAGTATTTT. It specifies CASSVGLTQQYF.

The sample holds many counts of this clonotype. The chain combines TRBV6-2 or TRBV6-3 with TRBJ1-2; D gene uncertain. This CDR3 region has 14 residues. Germline CDR1 and CDR2: MNHEY and SVGEGT. V was shortened by 0 bases and J by 4 bases, with 9 bases between the two germline ends. This chain's CDR3 is CASSYSSQVYGYTF. CDR3 DNA sequence: TGTGCCAGCAGTTACTCGAGCCAAGTCTATGGCTACACCTTC.

This clonotype was counted only a few times. A much bigger clone sits one base away, suggesting this may be a read error. The missing conserved phenylalanine or tryptophan at the end of this CDR3 makes a read error likely. This rearrangement joins TRBV20-1 to TRBJ2-2; D not resolved. Trimming pared 4 bases from V and 1 base from J, leaving 4 bases between. This CDR3 contains 12 residues. Germline V gene data show CDR1 as DFQATT and CDR2 as SNEGSKA (reference sequence). CDR3 nucleotide sequence: TGCAGTGCTAAGGAGAACACCGGGGAGCTGTTTCTT. Translating it yields CSAKENTGELFL.

This clonotype was observed a few times. V usage is TRBV6-2 or TRBV6-3 and J usage is TRBJ2-1; possible D gene TRBD2, 7 bases. V shed 6 bases and J shed 2 bases, with 20 bases lying between them. The CDR3 is 17 amino acids. CDR1 is MNHEY, CDR2 SVGEGT, per germline. The CDR3 loop reads CASRRPQGGGAYNEQFF. The CDR3 coding sequence is TGTGCCAGCAGACGACCACAGGGAGGGGGGGCCTACAATGAGCAGTTCTTC.

This clonotype was counted many times. The gene calls are TRBV20-1 and TRBJ2-5, with D perhaps matching TRBD1 or TRBD2 (5 bases each). This CDR3 contains 14 residues. V lost 0 bases, J lost 5 bases, and 13 bases lay in between. Germline CDR1 DFQATT, CDR2 SNEGSKA (reference sequence). The CDR3: CSARDIEGWETQYF. DNA for the CDR3: TGCAGTGCTAGAGATATAGAGGGGTGGGAGACCCAGTACTTC.

This clonotype has ten or more counts. The rearrangement joins TRBV11-2 to TRBJ1-1, with TRBD1 identical over 8 bases. The CDR3 extends over 15 amino acids. V lost 5 bases, J lost 2 bases, and 7 bases stayed unmatched. CDR1 is SGHAT and CDR2 is FQNNGV in the germline V gene. CDR3 loop: CASSPGQGGNTEAFF. The CDR3 coding sequence is TGTGCCAGCAGCCCTGGACAGGGAGGAAACACTGAAGCTTTCTTT.

This clonotype was seen a single time. In this CDR3 the conserved last residue, phenylalanine or tryptophan, is missing, so a read error is likely. This chain uses TRBV7-9 with TRBJ2-2; no definite D call. CDR1 and CDR2 (germline): SEHNR, FQNEAQ (reference sequence). The CDR3 length is 12 residues. With 6 bases removed from V and 6 bases from J, the gap between germline ends came to 8 bases. The CDR3 sequence is CASRKAPGELFL. The DNA of the CDR3 is TGTGCCAGCAGGAAGGCCCCCGGGGAGCTGTTTCTT.

The chain is built from TRBV28 and TRBJ2-1; D is uncertain. Germline V gene sequence: CDR1 MDHEN, CDR2 SYDVKM. Trimming removed 2 bases from V and 7 bases from J, with 0 bases in between. This CDR3 contains 10 residues. The CDR3: CASSLNEQFF. In DNA form, the CDR3 reads TGTGCCAGCAGTTTAAATGAGCAGTTCTTC.

This clonotype is judged medium-sized. The chain employs TRBV29-1 and TRBJ2-3, with D perhaps being TRBD1 or TRBD2 (5 bases each). Germline-derived CDR1 and CDR2 are SQVTM and ANQGSEA. V lost 3 bases, J lost 0 bases, and 7 bases lay in between. The CDR3 sequence is 13 residues long. The CDR3 DNA is TGCAGCGTTGATAGGGACAGCACAGATACGCAGTATTTT. Amino acids: CSVDRDSTDTQYF.